Below are 12 T cell receptor beta chains sequenced from a single sample in a study of shared clonotypes between healthy human individuals. The protocol was immunoSEQ multiplex PCR, while the TCRdb copy is restricted to in-frame clones and leaves out a portion. The sample consists of 650,000 to 800,000 clones, roughly 72% of them appearing once. Sequencing was carried out using memory CD4+ T cells sorted from blood. The subset here: CD45RA-negative fraction. Receptors originate from a woman in her twenties or thirties in good health.

This clone was counted once. The rearrangement links TRBV2 to TRBJ1-5; no definite D call. Looked up from germline, CDR1 is SNHLY and CDR2 is FYNNEI. V was pared by 7 bases and J by 1 base, with 11 bases between. The CDR3 is 14 residues long. CDR3 residues: CASTERRSNQPQHF. In nucleotides, the CDR3 is TGTGCCAGCACCGAAAGGCGGAGCAATCAGCCCCAGCATTTT.

The rearrangement uses TRBV18 and TRBJ2-1; no clear D. The CDR3 is 12 residues long. Trimming took off 1 base at V and 9 bases at J, with 7 bases between the two ends. In germline, CDR1 is KGHSH, CDR2 LQKENI. The CDR3 DNA is TGTGCCAGCTCACCACGGCCTGGTGAGCAGTTCTTC. Residues: CASSPRPGEQFF.

The chain has TRBV9 and TRBJ1-4; D ambiguous. The V gene's germline CDR1 is SGDLS and CDR2 YYNGEE. The CDR3 runs 15 residues. Trimming stripped 0 bases from V and 5 bases from J, with 11 bases between. The CDR3 DNA reads as TGTGCCAGCAGCGTAGCTGTGGGCCCAAATGAAAAACTGTTTTTT. Its translation: CASSVAVGPNEKLFF.

This rearrangement joins TRBV28 to TRBJ2-7; 7 bases are shared with TRBD1. CDR1 is MDHEN, CDR2 SYDVKM, per germline. V gave up 5 bases and J gave up 6 bases; unmatched junction bases: 10. This CDR3 contains 14 residues. CDR3 coding DNA: TGTGCCAGCAGTCCTCGACAGGGAGTCGGCGAGCAGTACTTC. The encoded protein is CASSPRQGVGEQYF. Full variable domain (remainder filled in from reference TRBV28 and TRBJ2-7): DVKVTQSSRYLVKRTGEKVFLECVQDMDHENMFWYRQDPGLGLRLIYFSYDVKMKEKGDIPEGYSVSREKKERFSLILESASTNQTSMYLCASSPRQGVGEQYFGPGTRLTVT.

The chain joins TRBV5-1 to TRBJ1-1; D unclear. Germline CDR1 is SGHRS and CDR2 is YFSETQ. Trimming took 2 bases from V and 2 from J, leaving 7 bases between them. This CDR3 spans 13 amino acids. In DNA form, the CDR3 reads TGCGCCAGCAGCTTAATGGACAACACTGAAGCTTTCTTT. Translated, it gives CASSLMDNTEAFF.

This chain joins TRBV11-3 and TRBJ2-3, with D hard to call. Germline CDR1 SGHNT, CDR2 YENEEA. Trimming stripped 5 bases from V and 10 bases from J, with 13 bases between. This CDR3 is 12 amino acids long. In nucleotides, the CDR3 is TGTGCCAGCAGCCGCGGTCCTAGGCCGCAGTATTTT. It encodes CASSRGPRPQYF.

As for this clone: A much bigger clone sits one base away, suggesting this may be a read error. The chain employs TRBV7-9 and TRBJ2-1, with D maybe TRBD1 (6 bases). V gave up 5 bases and J gave up 4 bases, with 9 bases separating them. Per the germline V gene, CDR1 is SEHNR and CDR2 is FQNEAQ (reference sequence). The CDR3 has 13 amino acids. The DNA of the CDR3 is TGTGCCAGCAGCCTTGGACAGTACAATGAGCAGTTCTTC. This codes for CASSLGQYNEQFF.

Concerning this clone itself: A single base separates this from a much larger clone, so it may be a read error. Other DNA sequences within the sample encode an identical CDR3. The chain links TRBV5-1 to TRBJ2-7; 9 positions agree with TRBD1. The J segment lost 6 bases and the V segment lost 4 bases, leaving 8 bases of the junction unmatched. From germline, CDR1 is SGHRS and CDR2 YFSETQ. The CDR3 is 14 residues long. Here the CDR3 DNA reads TGCGCCAGCAGCCAGGGAACAGGGGGCCTCGAGCAGTACTTC. It specifies CASSQGTGGLEQYF. The variable domain in full, completed from reference TRBV5-1 and TRBJ2-7, reads KAGVTQTPRYLIKTRGQQVTLSCSPISGHRSVSWYQQTPGQGLQFLFEYFSETQRNKGNFPGRFSGRQFSNSRSEMNVSTLELGDSALYLCASSQGTGGLEQYFGPGTRLTVT.

The CDR3 nucleotides read TGTGCCAGCAGTGAAAGGGGACTCGGCACTGAAGCTTTCTTT. Protein sequence: CASSERGLGTEAFF. The chain couples TRBV6-1 to TRBJ1-1, with a possible D match to TRBD1 (5 bases). Germline loops: CDR1 MNHNS, CDR2 SASEGT. The germline V and J ends were trimmed by 2 bases and 4 bases, with 11 bases remaining between them. This CDR3 is built from 14 residues.

The chain carries TRBV5-1 and TRBJ1-3; no firm D call. The V end lost 7 bases, the J end lost 4 bases, and 12 bases lay between the germline ends. The germline V gene encodes CDR1 SGHRS and CDR2 YFSETQ. This CDR3 contains 13 residues. CDR3 sequence reads: CASGYDDGNTIYF. CDR3 nucleotide sequence: TGCGCCAGCGGATATGATGACGGAAACACCATATATTTT.

Written as DNA, the CDR3 is TGTGCCAGTGAGGGGCGATATCAGCCCCAGCATTTT. Translating gives CASEGRYQPQHF. The chain couples TRBV19 to TRBJ1-5; D perhaps matches TRBD1 (5 bases). V dropped 8 bases and J dropped 5 bases, with 10 bases sitting between them. Germline V CDR1 and CDR2: LNHDA, SQIVND (reference sequence). CDR3 length: 12 amino acids.

This chain joins TRBV5-5 and TRBJ1-5; the D gene is possibly TRBD1 (6 bases). Germline CDR1 is SGHKS and CDR2 is YYEKEE (reference sequence). The V and J ends lost 4 bases and 9 bases respectively, with 20 bases between them. This CDR3 region has 15 residues. This chain's CDR3 is CASSRGHRDLVPQHF. In DNA form, the CDR3 reads TGTGCCAGCAGCCGCGGCCACAGGGACCTTGTGCCCCAGCATTTT.